What follows are 10 T cell receptor beta chains derived from one specimen sequenced in a study of blood T cell repertoires in COVID-19. Data came from immunoSEQ multiplex PCR; TCRdb stores just in-frame clones and leaves some out. Here the sample spans some 360,000 clones, approximately 89% being singletons. Material: peripheral blood. These receptors all stem from a woman aged 55-70 years with COVID-19, enrolled during active disease.

J is TRBJ2-5 and V is TRBV24-1; 8 bases are shared with TRBD2. With 3 bases clipped from V and 5 bases from J, the junction kept 7 bases outside the gene matches. There are 15 residues in the CDR3. The germline V gene has CDR1 KGHDR and CDR2 SFDVKD. The CDR3 loop reads CATSDTRGAGETQYF. The CDR3 DNA follows: TGTGCCACCAGTGATACGCGGGGGGCTGGCGAGACCCAGTACTTC.

The V call is TRBV6-5, the J call TRBJ1-1, with D possibly being TRBD1 (5 bases). The CDR3 length is 15 residues. V was pared by 6 bases and J by 9 bases, with 23 bases between. CDR1 MNHEY and CDR2 SVGAGI come from the germline V gene. The CDR3 loop reads CASSKRPGPGVKAFF. Here the CDR3 DNA reads TGTGCCAGCAGCAAAAGACCGGGACCGGGAGTGAAAGCTTTCTTT.

The chain is built from TRBV7-3 and TRBJ2-1, with 11 nucleotides matching TRBD1. The germline V gene has CDR1 SGHTA and CDR2 FQGTGA. This CDR3 region has 15 residues. With V trimmed by 7 bases and J by 8 bases, 10 bases remained unmatched. CDR3 in amino acids: CASTNGQGAVDEQFF. The CDR3 coding sequence is TGTGCCAGCACCAACGGACAGGGGGCGGTCGATGAGCAGTTCTTC.

In this sample, this clone turned up once. The chain joins TRBV3-1 (or the pseudogene TRBV3-2) to TRBJ2-7, with 8 bases lining up with TRBD2. V was clipped by 4 bases and J by 7 bases; unmatched bases: 9. CDR3 length: 14 residues. Germline CDR1 and CDR2: LGHDT and YNNKEL (reference sequence). For the CDR3, the DNA is TGTGCCAGCAGCCTAGCGGGGCAGGCGGGGGAGCAGTACTTC. It codes for CASSLAGQAGEQYF.

The chain links TRBV7-3 to TRBJ2-6; D remains unclear. The CDR3 runs to 16 residues. Germline V gives CDR1 SGHTA, CDR2 FQGTGA. V was trimmed by 6 bases and J by 0 bases, leaving 12 bases between them. The CDR3 loop is CASSPDQASGANVLTF. The CDR3, as DNA: TGTGCCAGCAGTCCAGACCAGGCCTCTGGGGCCAACGTCCTGACTTTC.

DNA of the CDR3: TGTGCCAGCAGTTCTCCGGACTCGTCTTCACCCCTCCACTTT. Residues: CASSSPDSSSPLHF. V usage is TRBV2 and J usage is TRBJ1-6, with D uncertain. Per germline, CDR1 SNHLY and CDR2 FYNNEI. There are 14 residues in the CDR3. V was trimmed by 5 bases and J by 9 bases, leaving 14 bases between them. The entire variable domain, with the rest obtained from reference TRBV2 and TRBJ1-6, is as follows: EPEVTQTPSHQVTQMGQEVILRCVPISNHLYFYWYRQILGQKVEFLVSFYNNEISEKSEIFDDQFSVERPDGSNFTLKIRSTKLEDSAMYFCASSSPDSSSPLHFGNGTRLTVT.

V and J are TRBV5-1 and TRBJ2-7, with D perhaps matching TRBD2 (5 bases). Trimming shortened V by 8 bases and J by 3 bases, and 21 bases separated the two germline ends. Germline CDR1 reads SGHRS; CDR2 reads YFSETQ. CDR3 length equals 15 residues. CDR3 nucleotides: TGCGCCAGTAAATTGGTGGTGAGCGGCAGCTACGAGCAGTACTTC. Protein sequence: CASKLVVSGSYEQYF. The entire variable domain, with the rest obtained from reference TRBV5-1 and TRBJ2-7, is as follows: KAGVTQTPRYLIKTRGQQVTLSCSPISGHRSVSWYQQTPGQGLQFLFEYFSETQRNKGNFPGRFSGRQFSNSRSEMNVSTLELGDSALYLCASKLVVSGSYEQYFGPGTRLTVT.

The count of this clone is one. The V gene is TRBV15, the J gene TRBJ2-2; 8 bases align to TRBD2. Trimming took 1 base from V and 4 from J; bases not matched to a gene: 8. This CDR3 contains 17 residues. Germline V gene sequence: CDR1 LNHNV, CDR2 YYDKDF (reference sequence). This CDR3 reads CATSRGEAGGPTGELFF. The CDR3 DNA reads as TGTGCCACCAGCAGAGGAGAGGCGGGGGGACCCACCGGGGAGCTGTTTTTT.

The CDR3 here is CASSYGGQVNNEQFF. DNA of the CDR3: TGTGCCAGCAGTTACGGGGGACAGGTAAACAATGAGCAGTTCTTC. The gene calls are TRBV6-5 and TRBJ2-1, with 8 bases fitting TRBD1. Germline lookup yields CDR1 MNHEY and CDR2 SVGAGI. J gave up 5 bases and V 2 bases, and 5 bases lay outside the gene matches. The CDR3 has 15 residues.

This clone was detected a few times. The V call is TRBV7-2, the J call TRBJ2-7, with 7 nucleotides matching TRBD2. The germline V gene encodes CDR1 SGHTA and CDR2 FQGNSA. This CDR3 comprises 14 residues. Trimming cost V 1 base and J 4 bases; bases outside gene matches: 4. The CDR3: CASSLGTRGYEQYF. Written as DNA, the CDR3 is TGTGCCAGCAGCTTAGGGACTAGAGGATACGAGCAGTACTTC. Supplemented by reference TRBV7-2 and TRBJ2-7, the full variable domain reads GAGVSQSPSNKVTEKGKDVELRCDPISGHTALYWYRQSLGQGLEFLIYFQGNSAPDKSGLPSDRFSAERTGGSVSTLTIQRTQQEDSAVYLCASSLGTRGYEQYFGPGTRLTVT.